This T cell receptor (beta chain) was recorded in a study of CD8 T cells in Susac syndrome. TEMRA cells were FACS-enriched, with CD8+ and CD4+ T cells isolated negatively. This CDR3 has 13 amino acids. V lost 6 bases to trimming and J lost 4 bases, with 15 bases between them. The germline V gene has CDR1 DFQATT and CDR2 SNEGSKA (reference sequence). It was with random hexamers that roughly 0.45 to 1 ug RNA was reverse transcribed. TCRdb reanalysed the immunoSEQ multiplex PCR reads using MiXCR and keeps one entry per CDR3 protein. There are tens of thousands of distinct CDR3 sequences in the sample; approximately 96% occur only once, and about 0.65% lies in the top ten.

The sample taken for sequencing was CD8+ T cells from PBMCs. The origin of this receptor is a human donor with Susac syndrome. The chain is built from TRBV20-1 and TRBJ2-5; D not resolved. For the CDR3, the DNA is TGCAGTGCCTTTCTTGGTTCGAGAGAGACCCAGTACTTC. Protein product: CSAFLGSRETQYF.